These 29 T cell receptor beta chains were sequenced from one sample in a study of T cells in Graves' hyperthyroidism and ophthalmopathy. Researchers took RNA transcripts and amplified the TCR beta CDR3 regions from them. The HTBI primer set served for first-round RT-PCR of the TCR CDR3. One entry per CDR3 protein, called by TCRdb with MiXCR from the multiplex PCR reads. Altogether nearly 600,000 distinct CDR3 sequences are present, more than 11% being singletons, with the ten largest covering roughly 6.2%. Sequenced sample: blood. The receptors were sampled from a woman in her twenties or thirties with Graves' hyperthyroidism that later progressed to Graves' ophthalmopathy.

The sample holds many counts of this clonotype. The V and J genes are TRBV20-1 and TRBJ1-2; TRBD1 is a possible D gene (5 bases). From germline, CDR1 is DFQATT and CDR2 SNEGSKA (reference sequence). This CDR3 has 14 residues. Between the trimmed V and J ends, which lost 5 bases and 0 bases, there was a span of 13 bases. The CDR3 sequence is CSADPQGANYGYTF. CDR3 coding DNA: TGCAGTGCTGACCCCCAGGGAGCTAACTATGGCTACACCTTC.

The rearrangement joins TRBV27 to TRBJ2-1; 9 bases map to TRBD2. Trimming removed 1 base from V and 3 bases from J; junction bases left unmatched: 7. CDR3 size: 17 residues. In germline, CDR1 is MNHEY, CDR2 SMNVEV (reference sequence). The CDR3 here is CASSLWLAGENYNEQFF. The CDR3 coding sequence is TGTGCCAGCAGTTTATGGTTAGCGGGAGAAAACTACAATGAGCAGTTCTTC.

The chain carries TRBV2 and TRBJ1-2; D unresolved. Trimming removed 5 bases at V and 5 bases at J, with 9 bases between. Germline CDR1 reads SNHLY; CDR2 reads FYNNEI. This CDR3 has 12 amino acids. CDR3 residues: CASSNPGYGYTF. CDR3 coding DNA: TGTGCCAGCAGTAATCCAGGATATGGCTACACCTTC.

This clonotype was counted many times. This chain links TRBV7-2 with TRBJ1-4; unclear D gene. V was shortened by 5 bases and J by 8 bases, with 18 bases between the two germline ends. Germline-derived CDR1 and CDR2 are SGHTA and FQGNSA. The CDR3 is 15 amino acids. DNA of the CDR3: TGTGCCAGCAGCCCTAGGGCAGGAGGAGGAGAAAAACTGTTTTTT. Amino acids: CASSPRAGGGEKLFF.

The chain has TRBV7-2 and TRBJ2-7; TRBD2 agrees at 7 bases. This CDR3 has 17 residues. The ends lost 1 base at V and 4 bases at J; junction bases unmatched: 13. CDR1 SGHTA and CDR2 FQGNSA come from the germline V gene. The CDR3 loop is CASSLGGGAVLGYEQYF. CDR3 sequence (DNA): TGTGCCAGCAGCTTAGGGGGAGGGGCAGTCTTGGGTTACGAGCAGTACTTC.

This clonotype has ten or more counts. The V gene is TRBV2, the J gene TRBJ2-7; TRBD2 might be the D (5 bases). Trimming removed 6 bases at V and 7 bases at J, with 19 bases between. Germline-derived CDR1 and CDR2 are SNHLY and FYNNEI. The CDR3 loop spans 14 amino acids. CDR3 region: CASRGGMGSGEQYF. The CDR3 nucleotides read TGTGCCAGCAGGGGCGGTATGGGCTCGGGGGAGCAGTACTTC.

This clonotype was picked up many times. This CDR3 is CASSYNKGGHEQYF. DNA of the CDR3: TGTGCCAGCAGTTACAACAAGGGGGGCCACGAGCAGTACTTC. The J gene is TRBJ2-7, the V gene TRBV6-5; D tentatively fits TRBD1 or TRBD2 (6 bases each). Germline V CDR1 and CDR2: MNHEY, SVGAGI. V lost 2 bases and J lost 5, with 13 bases in between. The CDR3 consists of 14 residues.

The rearrangement joins TRBV4-3 to TRBJ2-7; the D gene is possibly TRBD2 (5 bases). The CDR3 is made up of 13 amino acids. The germline V gene has CDR1 LGHNA and CDR2 YSLEER. V lost 0 bases to trimming and J lost 7 bases, with 10 bases between them. The CDR3: CASSQDRQREQYF. The DNA of the CDR3 is TGCGCCAGCAGCCAAGATAGGCAGCGGGAGCAGTACTTC.

V usage is TRBV9 and J usage is TRBJ1-4, with D unclear. Germline CDR1 reads SGDLS; CDR2 reads YYNGEE. This CDR3 has 13 amino acids. V was clipped by 3 bases and J by 4 bases, with 7 bases between them. This CDR3 is CASSGWDNEKLFF. In DNA, the CDR3 is TGTGCCAGCAGCGGGTGGGATAATGAAAAACTGTTTTTT.

This clonotype was found many times. The rearrangement links TRBV2 to TRBJ1-1; D gene ambiguous. Germline CDR1 is SNHLY and CDR2 is FYNNEI. Between the trimmed V and J ends, which lost 3 bases and 10 bases, there was a span of 6 bases. The CDR3 sequence is 10 residues long. The CDR3 loop reads CASSEGIAFF. The CDR3 nucleotides read TGTGCCAGCAGTGAGGGGATAGCTTTCTTT. The full variable domain, rest sourced from reference TRBV2 and TRBJ1-1, is EPEVTQTPSHQVTQMGQEVILRCVPISNHLYFYWYRQILGQKVEFLVSFYNNEISEKSEIFDDQFSVERPDGSNFTLKIRSTKLEDSAMYFCASSEGIAFFGQGTRLTVV.

For this clonotype: A read error may be the cause here, since a much bigger clone is one base away. The J gene is TRBJ2-7, the V gene TRBV11-2; D perhaps matches TRBD1 (5 bases). CDR1 and CDR2 from the germline V gene are SGHAT and FQNNGV. The CDR3 has 15 amino acids. V dropped 6 bases and J dropped 5 bases, with 20 bases sitting between them. For the CDR3, the DNA is TGTGCCAGCAGTTCCGGGTCGCCCCCGGACAACGAGCAGTACTTC. Its protein product is CASSSGSPPDNEQYF.

This clonotype has a count of ten or more. The chain employs TRBV5-4 and TRBJ1-6, with 7 bases identical to TRBD1. Germline V CDR1 and CDR2: SGHNT, YYREEE (reference sequence). The V and J ends lost 0 bases and 11 bases, in that order; junction bases with no gene match: 8. This CDR3 comprises 15 residues. Here the CDR3 reads CASSLGQGTETPLHF. In DNA, the CDR3 is TGTGCCAGCAGCTTGGGACAGGGCACTGAGACACCCCTCCACTTT.

V and J are TRBV14 and TRBJ1-4, with D possibly matching TRBD1 (5 bases). This CDR3 is 16 amino acids long. V dropped 1 base and J dropped 7 bases, with 16 bases sitting between them. Germline-derived CDR1 and CDR2 are SGHDN and FVKESK. In DNA form, the CDR3 reads TGTGCCAGCAGCCAAGCCGGGTCGACTGGGGGTGAAAAACTGTTTTTT. This codes for CASSQAGSTGGEKLFF.

V gene TRBV7-9 combines with J gene TRBJ2-2; TRBD1 agrees at 12 bases. CDR1 is SEHNR, CDR2 FQNEAQ, per germline (reference sequence). V shed 4 bases and J 8 bases; nucleotides not matched to a gene: 8. This CDR3 is built from 16 residues. CDR3 amino acids: CASSSTGQGARGELFF. As DNA, the CDR3 is TGTGCCAGCAGCTCAACGGGACAGGGGGCGCGTGGGGAGCTGTTTTTT.

The sample holds many counts of this clonotype. The chain joins TRBV5-1 to TRBJ2-1; no firm D call. The germline CDR1 and CDR2 sequences are SGHRS and YFSETQ. The ends were cut back, 4 bases at V and 9 bases at J, with 8 bases in the middle. This CDR3 is built from 11 residues. The CDR3 here is CASSRTGEQFF. The CDR3 nucleotides are TGCGCCAGCAGCCGGACGGGTGAGCAGTTCTTC.

The table lists this clonotype with many counts. The chain joins TRBV20-1 to TRBJ2-5, with 10 nucleotides matching TRBD2. This CDR3 contains 15 residues. After removal of 6 bases from V and 1 base from J, the junction contained 8 bases not matched to a gene. In germline, CDR1 is DFQATT, CDR2 SNEGSKA (reference sequence). In DNA, the CDR3 is TGCAGTGCCCCGGGACTAGCGAGATCCCAAGAGACCCAGTACTTC. Encoded protein: CSAPGLARSQETQYF.

This clonotype was seen many times. The chain recombines TRBV6-6 with TRBJ2-7, with D unclear. From germline, CDR1 is MNHNY and CDR2 SVGAGI (reference sequence). The CDR3 is 14 residues long. The V end lost 2 bases, the J end lost 3 bases, and 11 bases lay between the germline ends. The CDR3 coding sequence is TGTGCCAGCAGTTACGGCCATACCTTCTACGAGCAGTACTTC. Translation: CASSYGHTFYEQYF.

The chain employs TRBV6-1 and TRBJ2-2, with no clear D. Germline V lookup: CDR1 MNHNS, CDR2 SASEGT. Trimming stripped 7 bases from V and 6 bases from J, with 12 bases between. The CDR3 covers 13 residues. CDR3 loop: CASISAPAGELFF. The DNA for the CDR3 is TGTGCCAGCATATCAGCGCCCGCCGGGGAGCTGTTTTTT.

Ten or more counts support this clonotype. This chain uses TRBV11-2 with TRBJ2-1; weak D call: TRBD2 (5 bases). CDR1 SGHAT and CDR2 FQNNGV come from the germline V gene. This CDR3 contains 15 residues. Trimming left V 1 base short and J 7 bases short, with 14 bases between. The CDR3 DNA reads as TGTGCCAGCAGCTTAGTGGGGAGTGGAGGAAATGAGCAGTTCTTC. It is translated as CASSLVGSGGNEQFF.

This clonotype occurred many times. This chain joins TRBV7-3 and TRBJ2-5; D is perhaps TRBD1 (6 bases). This CDR3 spans 20 amino acids. The germline V gene encodes CDR1 SGHTA and CDR2 FQGTGA. V gave up 0 bases and J gave up 4 bases, with 27 bases separating them. The CDR3 DNA follows: TGTGCCAGCAGCTTAACACTACACGACACCACCCAGGGGTGGGGAGAGACCCAGTACTTC. Amino acids: CASSLTLHDTTQGWGETQYF.

This clonotype showed up many times. This chain links TRBV20-1 with TRBJ2-7, with D perhaps TRBD1 or TRBD2 (6 bases each). This CDR3 spans 14 amino acids. Between the trimmed V and J ends, which lost 4 bases and 0 bases, there was a span of 13 bases. Germline loops: CDR1 DFQATT, CDR2 SNEGSKA (reference sequence). The CDR3 loop reads CSAILKGGSYEQYF. CDR3 bases: TGCAGTGCTATCCTCAAGGGGGGCTCCTACGAGCAGTACTTC.

This clonotype was recorded a few times. V gene TRBV5-1 combines with J gene TRBJ2-7; 11 bases line up with TRBD1. The CDR3 has 15 residues. Germline loops: CDR1 SGHRS, CDR2 YFSETQ. V shed 5 bases, J shed 5 bases, and the junction held 9 bases outside the gene matches. CDR3 residues: CASSLWTGGENEQYF. The CDR3 bases are TGCGCCAGCAGTCTTTGGACAGGGGGCGAAAACGAGCAGTACTTC.

This clonotype was counted ten times or more. The chain is built from TRBV11-3 and TRBJ2-3; D may be TRBD2 (6 bases). V lost 3 bases to trimming and J lost 6 bases, with 13 bases between them. The CDR3 covers 14 residues. Germline V CDR1 and CDR2: SGHNT, YENEEA. The CDR3 coding sequence is TGTGCCAGCAGCTTCGGAGGGCCGGCGGATACGCAGTATTTT. Translated, it gives CASSFGGPADTQYF. The variable domain in full, completed from reference TRBV11-3 and TRBJ2-3, reads EAGVVQSPRYKIIEKKQPVAFWCNPISGHNTLYWYLQNLGQGPELLIRYENEEAVDDSQLPKDRFSAERLKGVDSTLKIQPAELGDSAVYLCASSFGGPADTQYFGPGTRLTVL.

The table lists this clonotype with many counts. This chain links TRBV6-1 with TRBJ1-2; D may be TRBD1 (6 bases). This CDR3 is 13 amino acids long. The germline CDR1 and CDR2 sequences are MNHNS and SASEGT. Trimming stripped 6 bases from V and 5 bases from J, with 13 bases between. The CDR3 DNA reads as TGTGCCAGCAGAGGGGGACAAGTTTATGGCTACACCTTC. Translated, it gives CASRGGQVYGYTF.

This clonotype was found many times. The J gene is TRBJ2-7, the V gene TRBV20-1, with a possible D match to TRBD2 (6 bases). From germline, CDR1 is DFQATT and CDR2 SNEGSKA (reference sequence). There are 14 residues in the CDR3. V was trimmed by 4 bases and J by 6 bases, leaving 19 bases between them. This chain's CDR3 is CSAIYGAFGGEQYF. In DNA form, the CDR3 reads TGCAGTGCTATCTATGGGGCTTTCGGGGGCGAGCAGTACTTC.

This chain uses TRBV19 with TRBJ1-5; the match to TRBD1 covers 11 bases. The CDR3 loop spans 18 amino acids. V shed 9 bases, J shed 5 bases, and the junction held 18 bases outside the gene matches. Germline V gene data show CDR1 as LNHDA and CDR2 as SQIVND (reference sequence). The CDR3 sequence: CASVPGQGEPILHQPQHF. CDR3 nucleotide sequence: TGTGCCAGCGTCCCGGGACAGGGGGAACCCATCCTACATCAGCCCCAGCATTTT.

Ten or more counts support this clonotype. This sequence joins TRBV18 and TRBJ2-5; 7 bases map to TRBD1. This CDR3 is 14 amino acids long. The junction had 2 bases not matched to a gene; V was cut back by 0 bases and J by 4 bases. Germline CDR1 KGHSH, CDR2 LQKENI. The CDR3 nucleotides read TGTGCCAGCTCACCACCAGGGGGCGGAGAGACCCAGTACTTC. This translates into CASSPPGGGETQYF. The whole variable domain, filled in from reference TRBV18 and TRBJ2-5, reads NAGVMQNPRHLVRRRGQEARLRCSPMKGHSHVYWYRQLPEEGLKFMVYLQKENIIDESGMPKERFSAEFPKEGPSILRIQQVVRGDSAAYFCASSPPGGGETQYFGPGTRLLVL.

The chain is built from TRBV28 and TRBJ1-1; perhaps TRBD1 as D (5 bases). The germline V and J ends were trimmed by 0 bases and 6 bases, with 14 bases remaining between them. In germline, CDR1 is MDHEN, CDR2 SYDVKM. The CDR3 runs 15 residues. CDR3 bases: TGTGCCAGCAGTTTATGGGTGAGCGGGGCTTCTGAAGCTTTCTTT. Amino acid sequence: CASSLWVSGASEAFF.

This clonotype was seen a few times. A much larger clone is a single base away; this may be a read error. This chain uses TRBV20-1 with TRBJ2-5; no clear D gene. V lost 1 base to trimming and J lost 4 bases, with 13 bases between them. The CDR3 totals 14 residues. CDR1 and CDR2 (germline): DFQATT, SNEGSKA (reference sequence). As DNA, the CDR3 is TGCAGTGCTAGAGTCGTGGTGGGTGTAGAGACCCAGTACTTC. This codes for CSARVVVGVETQYF.